Below, 29 T cell receptor beta chains from the same sample are listed, as sequenced in a study of shared clonotypes between healthy human individuals. Only in-frame clones appear in the TCRdb table, and some are missing; sequencing was by immunoSEQ multiplex PCR. The data contain around 180,000 clones, 85% to 95% of them singletons. The sequencing input was naive CD4+ T cells sorted from blood. Noted subset: CD45RA+ positively selected. The receptors come from a woman aged 25 to 39 in good health.

The chain couples TRBV19 to TRBJ2-5, with D maybe TRBD2 (5 bases). The closer fit of TRBJ2-7 to the DNA end suggests the J call may be wrong. The V gene's germline CDR1 is LNHDA and CDR2 SQIVND (reference sequence). CDR3 length: 16 residues. The chain's CDR3 is CASSLSFTLGSYEQYF. CDR3 coding DNA: TGTGCCAGTAGCCTTTCTTTTACACTAGGATCCTACGAGCAGTACTTC.

The chain joins TRBV28 to TRBJ1-2; D remains ambiguous. Deletions cut 4 bases from V and 8 bases from J, with 8 bases between. Germline V lookup: CDR1 MDHEN, CDR2 SYDVKM. This CDR3 region has 11 residues. The CDR3 here is CASSSMGGYTF. The CDR3 bases are TGTGCCAGCAGTTCCATGGGGGGCTACACCTTC.

This rearrangement joins TRBV30 to TRBJ2-6; D is perhaps TRBD2 (6 bases). Germline V gives CDR1 GTSNPN, CDR2 SVGIG (reference sequence). V lost 4 bases, J lost 5 bases, and 18 bases lay in between. The CDR3 sequence is 16 residues long. The DNA for the CDR3 is TGTGCCTGGAACCGGGAGCTAGCTTGGCGGGCCAACGTCCTGACTTTC. It codes for CAWNRELAWRANVLTF.

This clone appeared a single time. J is TRBJ2-7 and V is TRBV2; 8 bases are a match to TRBD1. V shed 4 bases, J shed 2 bases, and the junction held 4 bases outside the gene matches. Looked up from germline, CDR1 is SNHLY and CDR2 is FYNNEI. CDR3 size: 14 residues. Here the CDR3 DNA reads TGTGCCAGCAGTGCTGGACAGGGACCCTACGAGCAGTACTTC. Protein: CASSAGQGPYEQYF.

This chain joins TRBV5-4 and TRBJ2-7; 7 bases map to TRBD1. The germline V gene has CDR1 SGHNT and CDR2 YYREEE (reference sequence). CDR3 length equals 13 residues. The trim removed 4 bases at V and 4 bases at J, leaving 5 bases unmatched. CDR3 protein: CASSEGAGYEQYF. The DNA for the CDR3 is TGTGCCAGCAGCGAGGGGGCTGGGTACGAGCAGTACTTC.

The J gene is TRBJ1-3, the V gene TRBV28; no clear D. V shed 4 bases and J shed 7 bases, with 17 bases lying between them. The CDR3 is made up of 15 amino acids. The V gene's germline CDR1 is MDHEN and CDR2 SYDVKM. CDR3 sequence (DNA): TGTGCCAGCAGTTCCGACGCAACCCGAGGGAACACCATATATTTT. Translated: CASSSDATRGNTIYF.

The chain recombines TRBV9 with TRBJ2-3, with a tentative D call TRBD2 (5 bases). V shed 0 bases and J shed 6 bases, with 5 bases lying between them. The CDR3 is made up of 12 amino acids. Germline V gene lookup returns CDR1 SGDLS and CDR2 YYNGEE. The CDR3: CASSVGGDTQYF. The CDR3 nucleotides read TGTGCCAGCAGCGTAGGCGGGGATACGCAGTATTTT. Drawing the rest from reference TRBV9 and TRBJ2-3, the complete variable domain is DSGVTQTPKHLITATGQRVTLRCSPRSGDLSVYWYQQSLDQGLQFLIQYYNGEERAKGNILERFSAQQFPDLHSELNLSSLELGDSALYFCASSVGGDTQYFGPGTRLTVL.

This rearrangement joins TRBV27 to TRBJ2-3, with D perhaps matching TRBD2 (6 bases). Germline-derived CDR1 and CDR2 are MNHEY and SMNVEV (reference sequence). The CDR3 length is 15 residues. V lost 3 bases and J 1 base, leaving 11 bases between the germline ends. The CDR3, as DNA: TGTGCCAGCAGTTTTCCCGGGAGTGGCACAGATACGCAGTATTTT. It codes for CASSFPGSGTDTQYF.

The sample holds one count of this clone. The chain carries TRBV20-1 and TRBJ2-1; no clear D. Trimming removed 6 bases from V and 0 bases from J, with 3 bases in between. The CDR3 is made up of 11 amino acids. CDR1 and CDR2 from the germline V gene are DFQATT and SNEGSKA (reference sequence). CDR3 coding DNA: TGCAGTGCCCCCTCCTACAATGAGCAGTTCTTC. This translates into CSAPSYNEQFF.

The V and J genes are TRBV19 and TRBJ2-1; 7 bases match TRBD2. The CDR3 contains 14 residues. V gave up 7 bases and J gave up 0 bases; unmatched junction bases: 3. The germline V gene has CDR1 LNHDA and CDR2 SQIVND (reference sequence). CDR3 nucleotide sequence: TGTGCCAGTATGGGAGGGAGCTCCTACAATGAGCAGTTCTTC. This translates into CASMGGSSYNEQFF.

The chain recombines TRBV11-3 with TRBJ1-2; D not resolved. CDR1 is SGHNT, CDR2 YENEEA, per germline. CDR3 size: 12 residues. Trimming took off 9 bases at V and 4 bases at J, with 12 bases between the two ends. The CDR3 protein is CASLGKTYGYTF. CDR3 coding DNA: TGTGCCAGTCTCGGAAAGACCTATGGCTACACCTTC.

The chain joins TRBV2 to TRBJ2-7; TRBD2 aligns across 11 bases. CDR3 length: 14 amino acids. The germline gives CDR1 SNHLY, CDR2 FYNNEI. The trim removed 1 base at V and 5 bases at J, leaving 1 base unmatched. The CDR3 here is CASSEVTSGNEQYF. Written as DNA, the CDR3 is TGTGCCAGCAGTGAAGTGACTAGCGGGAACGAGCAGTACTTC.

V is TRBV28 and J is TRBJ1-2; D not certain. Germline CDR1 is MDHEN and CDR2 is SYDVKM. Trimming took 2 bases from V and 0 from J, leaving 7 bases between them. This CDR3 is 14 amino acids long. CDR3 region: CASSLKTANYGYTF. The CDR3 DNA is TGTGCCAGCAGTTTAAAAACGGCTAACTATGGCTACACCTTC.

The chain carries TRBV28 and TRBJ2-5; 9 positions match TRBD2. The J call may be faulty, since TRBJ2-7 better matches the DNA end. CDR3 length: 15 amino acids. Germline V gives CDR1 MDHEN, CDR2 SYDVKM. CDR3 nucleotide sequence: TGTGCCAGCAGGCTGAGGGCGGGAGGGGACTACGAGCAGTACTTC. As protein: CASRLRAGGDYEQYF.

The V and J genes are TRBV11-3 and TRBJ1-1, with 8 bases that match TRBD1. J gave up 8 bases and V 0 bases, and 5 bases lay outside the gene matches. Germline V gene lookup returns CDR1 SGHNT and CDR2 YENEEA. CDR3 length: 14 amino acids. The CDR3 is CASSLEPQGAEAFF. The CDR3 region has the DNA TGTGCCAGCAGCTTAGAGCCCCAGGGGGCAGAAGCTTTCTTT.

The V and J genes are TRBV7-9 and TRBJ2-7; D not resolved. CDR1 is SEHNR, CDR2 FQNEAQ, per germline (reference sequence). V was clipped by 3 bases and J by 2 bases, with 11 bases between them. The CDR3 is 14 residues long. CDR3 loop: CASSFTGRTYEQYF. The CDR3 nucleotides read TGTGCCAGCAGCTTTACCGGCAGAACCTACGAGCAGTACTTC.

This chain uses TRBV30 with TRBJ1-1; D gene ambiguous. Per germline, CDR1 GTSNPN and CDR2 SVGIG (reference sequence). CDR3 size: 11 residues. Between the trimmed V and J ends, which lost 4 bases and 11 bases, there was a span of 14 bases. CDR3 in amino acids: CAWNLAAGAFF. CDR3 nucleotide sequence: TGTGCCTGGAATTTGGCGGCCGGGGCTTTCTTT.

V and J are TRBV7-3 and TRBJ1-1; D not certain. The V end was cut by 5 bases, the J end by 0 bases, with 7 bases between. CDR3 length: 13 residues. CDR1 is SGHTA and CDR2 is FQGTGA in the germline V gene. CDR3 DNA sequence: TGTGCCAGCAGCGCCACCGTGAACACTGAAGCTTTCTTT. Protein product: CASSATVNTEAFF.

The count of this clone is one. J is TRBJ2-5 and V is TRBV28, with TRBD2 matching 12 bases. The DNA end favors TRBJ2-7, so the J call may be wrong. Per the germline V gene, CDR1 is MDHEN and CDR2 is SYDVKM. The CDR3 has 15 amino acids. For the CDR3, the DNA is TGTGCCAGCAGTCCCGGGACTAGCGGGTCGAACGAGCAGTACTTC. This codes for CASSPGTSGSNEQYF.

V gene TRBV4-1 combines with J gene TRBJ1-2, with TRBD1 identical over 7 bases. The trim removed 4 bases at V and 5 bases at J, leaving 4 bases unmatched. Germline V CDR1 and CDR2: MGHRA, YSYEKL. The CDR3 covers 13 residues. This CDR3 is CASSPGGLYGYTF. The CDR3 DNA is TGCGCCAGCAGCCCAGGGGGGCTATATGGCTACACCTTC.

The chain carries TRBV5-5 and TRBJ2-7; D unclear. The CDR3 covers 14 residues. Per the germline V gene, CDR1 is SGHKS and CDR2 is YYEKEE (reference sequence). The V end was cut by 0 bases, the J end by 3 bases, with 10 bases between. CDR3: CASSLGSRIYEQYF. The CDR3 nucleotides read TGTGCCAGCAGCTTGGGTTCCAGGATCTACGAGCAGTACTTC. Using reference TRBV5-5 and TRBJ2-7 for the parts outside the CDR3, the full variable domain is DAGVTQSPTHLIKTRGQQVTLRCSPISGHKSVSWYQQVLGQGPQFIFQYYEKEERGRGNFPDRFSARQFPNYSSELNVNALLLGDSALYLCASSLGSRIYEQYFGPGTRLTVT.

The chain has TRBV19 and TRBJ1-1; a possible D gene is TRBD1 (5 bases). The CDR3 has 15 amino acids. Germline V gene sequence: CDR1 LNHDA, CDR2 SQIVND (reference sequence). V shed 5 bases and J shed 4 bases, with 17 bases lying between them. The CDR3 coding sequence is TGTGCCAGTAGTTTCCAGACAGACGTGGGCACTGAAGCTTTCTTT. Translated, it gives CASSFQTDVGTEAFF.

The genes are TRBV14 and TRBJ2-3; D is perhaps TRBD2 (6 bases). Germline CDR1 is SGHDN and CDR2 is FVKESK. The CDR3 is 14 residues long. The V and J ends lost 4 bases and 6 bases respectively, with 14 bases between them. This chain's CDR3 is CASSPDGSYDTQYF. In DNA form, the CDR3 reads TGTGCCAGCAGCCCTGACGGGAGTTACGATACGCAGTATTTT. The full variable domain, with the rest looked up from reference TRBV14 and TRBJ2-3, is EAGVTQFPSHSVIEKGQTVTLRCDPISGHDNLYWYRRVMGKEIKFLLHFVKESKQDESGMPNNRFLAERTGGTYSTLKVQPAELEDSGVYFCASSPDGSYDTQYFGPGTRLTVL.

The chain uses TRBV18 and TRBJ1-1; 8 nucleotides line up with TRBD1. CDR3 length equals 17 residues. Germline V lookup: CDR1 KGHSH, CDR2 LQKENI. The V gene end was trimmed by 3 bases and the J gene end by 4 bases; junction bases not matched to a gene: 13. CDR3 DNA: TGTGCCAGCTCACCGCCTACTAACAGGGGGGATTTCACTGAAGCTTTCTTT. This translates into CASSPPTNRGDFTEAFF.

The chain carries TRBV19 and TRBJ1-5; D unclear. Germline V gives CDR1 LNHDA, CDR2 SQIVND (reference sequence). Trimming removed 5 bases at V and 7 bases at J, with 9 bases between. This CDR3 is 12 amino acids long. The DNA of the CDR3 is TGTGCCAGTAGTTTCCTAGGACAGCCCCAGCATTTT. It translates to CASSFLGQPQHF.

This clone has a single count. The chain combines TRBV4-1 with TRBJ1-6; D unclear. The CDR3 is 15 amino acids. The V gene lost 4 bases and the J gene lost 9 bases, with 16 bases spanning the gap. From germline, CDR1 is MGHRA and CDR2 YSYEKL. CDR3 nucleotides: TGCGCCAGCAGCCCATCGAGAGTAGCCGGTTCACCCCTCCACTTT. This translates into CASSPSRVAGSPLHF.

The rearrangement links TRBV30 to TRBJ2-5; possible D gene TRBD1, 6 bases. Judging by the DNA end, TRBJ2-7 fits better; the J call may be wrong. This CDR3 has 13 residues. CDR1 GTSNPN and CDR2 SVGIG come from the germline V gene (reference sequence). As DNA, the CDR3 is TGTGCCTGGACAGGGGCGAGTCCCTACGAGCAGTACTTC. This sequence encodes CAWTGASPYEQYF.

The chain is built from TRBV15 and TRBJ1-5; D is unclear. The germline CDR1 and CDR2 sequences are LNHNV and YYDKDF (reference sequence). V lost 0 bases and J 5 bases, leaving 5 bases between the germline ends. The CDR3 loop spans 13 amino acids. The DNA of the CDR3 is TGTGCCACCAGCAGAGACAAGGATCAGCCCCAGCATTTT. Encoded protein: CATSRDKDQPQHF. Full variable domain (remainder filled in from reference TRBV15 and TRBJ1-5): DAMVIQNPRYQVTQFGKPVTLSCSQTLNHNVMYWYQQKSSQAPKLLFHYYDKDFNNEADTPDNFQSRRPNTSFCFLDIRSPGLGDTAMYLCATSRDKDQPQHFGDGTRLSIL.

V usage is TRBV15 and J usage is TRBJ2-7; unclear D gene. Per germline, CDR1 LNHNV and CDR2 YYDKDF (reference sequence). This CDR3 is 13 amino acids long. Trimming left V 0 bases short and J 2 bases short, with 5 bases between. The CDR3 region has the DNA TGTGCCACCAGCAGAGAGGGCACCTACGAGCAGTACTTC. Its protein product is CATSREGTYEQYF. Supplemented by reference TRBV15 and TRBJ2-7, the full variable domain reads DAMVIQNPRYQVTQFGKPVTLSCSQTLNHNVMYWYQQKSSQAPKLLFHYYDKDFNNEADTPDNFQSRRPNTSFCFLDIRSPGLGDTAMYLCATSREGTYEQYFGPGTRLTVT.